This T cell receptor (beta chain) was recorded in a study of blood T cell repertoires in COVID-19. This clone appeared a single time. Germline V CDR1 and CDR2: MGHRA, YSYEKL. The length of the CDR3 is 14 residues. Trimming took 1 base from V and 0 from J, leaving 6 bases between them. Method: immunoSEQ multiplex PCR; TCRdb's copy keeps in-frame clones and lacks some. The repertoire includes nearly 90,000 clones, around nine tenths of them detected once, and 11% sits in the top ten. This TCR was recovered from a man older than 75 with acute or convalescent COVID-19. The chain recombines TRBV4-1 with TRBJ1-2, with D uncertain. Sequencing used peripheral blood. The CDR3 DNA reads as TGCGCCAGCAGCCAAGGGCAGGCTAACTATGGCTACACCTTC. It yields the protein CASSQGQANYGYTF.